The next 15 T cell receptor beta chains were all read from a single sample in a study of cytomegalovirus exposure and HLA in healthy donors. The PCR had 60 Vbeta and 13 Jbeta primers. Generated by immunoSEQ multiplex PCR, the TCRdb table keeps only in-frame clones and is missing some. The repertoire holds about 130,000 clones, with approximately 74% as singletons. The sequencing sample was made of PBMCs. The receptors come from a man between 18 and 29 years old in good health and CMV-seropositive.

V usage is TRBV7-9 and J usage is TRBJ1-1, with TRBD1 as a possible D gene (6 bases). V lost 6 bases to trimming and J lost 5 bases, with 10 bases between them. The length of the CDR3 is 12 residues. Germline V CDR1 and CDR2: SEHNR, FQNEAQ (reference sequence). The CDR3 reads CASRMQGTEAFF. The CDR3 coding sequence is TGTGCCAGCAGGATGCAGGGGACTGAAGCTTTCTTT.

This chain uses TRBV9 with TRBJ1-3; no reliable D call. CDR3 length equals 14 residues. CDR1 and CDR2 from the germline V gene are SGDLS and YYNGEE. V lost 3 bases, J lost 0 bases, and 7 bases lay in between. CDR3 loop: CASSAPSSGNTIYF. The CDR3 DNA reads TGTGCCAGCAGCGCCCCGAGCTCTGGAAACACCATATATTTT.

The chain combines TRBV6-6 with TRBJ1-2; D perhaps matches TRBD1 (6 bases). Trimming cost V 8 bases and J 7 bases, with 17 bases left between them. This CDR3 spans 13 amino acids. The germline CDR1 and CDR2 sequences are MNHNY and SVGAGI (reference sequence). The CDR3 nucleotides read TGTGCCAGCCGGAATAACAGGGCTGCTGGCTACACCTTC. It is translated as CASRNNRAAGYTF.

The CDR3 sequence: CASLIAGANYEQYF. The CDR3 DNA reads as TGTGCCAGCCTTATAGCGGGGGCTAACTACGAGCAGTACTTC. The V gene is TRBV7-9, the J gene TRBJ2-7; 9 nucleotides agree with TRBD2. J lost 3 bases, V lost 8 bases, and 8 bases had no gene match. In germline, CDR1 is SEHNR, CDR2 FQNEAQ (reference sequence). The CDR3 has 14 amino acids.

CDR3 nucleotides: TGTGCCAGCAGTTTCCCCTATAGCAATCAGCCCCAGCATTTT. It yields the protein CASSFPYSNQPQHF. The chain recombines TRBV28 with TRBJ1-5; D ambiguous. CDR3 length: 14 amino acids. CDR1 and CDR2 from the germline V gene are MDHEN and SYDVKM. Trimming removed 3 bases from V and 0 bases from J, with 6 bases in between.

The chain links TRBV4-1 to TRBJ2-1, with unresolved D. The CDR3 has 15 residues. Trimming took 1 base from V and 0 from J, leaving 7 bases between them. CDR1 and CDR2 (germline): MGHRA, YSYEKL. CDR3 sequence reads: CASSQGEVSYNEQFF. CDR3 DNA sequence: TGCGCCAGCAGCCAAGGTGAGGTCTCCTACAATGAGCAGTTCTTC.

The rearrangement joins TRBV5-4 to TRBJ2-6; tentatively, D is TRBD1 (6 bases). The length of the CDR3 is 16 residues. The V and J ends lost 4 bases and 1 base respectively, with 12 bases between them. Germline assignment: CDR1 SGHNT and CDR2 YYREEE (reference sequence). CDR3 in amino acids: CASSNYRASGANVLTF. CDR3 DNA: TGTGCCAGCAGCAACTACAGGGCTTCTGGGGCCAACGTCCTGACTTTC.

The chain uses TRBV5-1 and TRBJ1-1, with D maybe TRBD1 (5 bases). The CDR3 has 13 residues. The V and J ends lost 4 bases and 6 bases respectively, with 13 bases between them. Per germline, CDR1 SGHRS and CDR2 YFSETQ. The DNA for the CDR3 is TGCGCCAGCAGCCCGCTCGGGGGATCTGAAGCTTTCTTT. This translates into CASSPLGGSEAFF.

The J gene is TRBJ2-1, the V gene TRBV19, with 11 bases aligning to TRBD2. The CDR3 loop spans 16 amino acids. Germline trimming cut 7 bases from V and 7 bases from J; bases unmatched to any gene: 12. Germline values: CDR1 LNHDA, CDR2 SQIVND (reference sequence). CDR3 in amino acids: CASMKTLAGGLNEQFF. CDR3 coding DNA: TGTGCCAGTATGAAGACGCTAGCGGGGGGACTAAATGAGCAGTTCTTC.

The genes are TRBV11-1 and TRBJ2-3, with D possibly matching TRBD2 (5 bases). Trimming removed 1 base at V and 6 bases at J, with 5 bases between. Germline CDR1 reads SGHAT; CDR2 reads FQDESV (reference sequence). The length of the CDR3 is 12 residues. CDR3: CASSLGEDTQYF. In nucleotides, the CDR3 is TGTGCCAGCAGCTTAGGGGAGGATACGCAGTATTTT. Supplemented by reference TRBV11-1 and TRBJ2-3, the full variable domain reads EAEVAQSPRYKITEKSQAVAFWCDPISGHATLYWYRQILGQGPELLVQFQDESVVDDSQLPKDRFSAERLKGVDSTLKIQPAELGDSAMYLCASSLGEDTQYFGPGTRLTVL.

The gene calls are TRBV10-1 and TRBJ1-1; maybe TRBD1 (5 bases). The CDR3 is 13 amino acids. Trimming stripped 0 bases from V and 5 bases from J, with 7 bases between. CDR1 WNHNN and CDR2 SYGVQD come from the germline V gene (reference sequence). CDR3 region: CASSESSGTEAFF. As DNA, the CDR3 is TGCGCCAGCAGTGAGTCTTCAGGGACTGAAGCTTTCTTT.

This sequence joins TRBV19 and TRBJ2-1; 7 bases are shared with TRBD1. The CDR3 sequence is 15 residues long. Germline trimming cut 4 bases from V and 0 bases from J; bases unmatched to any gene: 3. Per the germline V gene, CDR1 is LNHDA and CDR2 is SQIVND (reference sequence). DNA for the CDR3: TGTGCCAGTAGTACGACAGGGAGCTCCTACAATGAGCAGTTCTTC. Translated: CASSTTGSSYNEQFF.

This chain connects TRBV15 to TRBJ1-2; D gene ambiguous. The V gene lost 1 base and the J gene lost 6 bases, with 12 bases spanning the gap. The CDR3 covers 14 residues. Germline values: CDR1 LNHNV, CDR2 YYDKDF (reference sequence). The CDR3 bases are TGTGCCACCAGCAGAGTTGGCCAAACCGATGGCTACACCTTC. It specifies CATSRVGQTDGYTF.

The CDR3 loop reads CASSYGISDYEQYF. The CDR3 DNA reads as TGTGCCAGCTCTTACGGGATTTCGGACTACGAGCAGTACTTC. The gene calls are TRBV18 and TRBJ2-7, with D perhaps TRBD2 (5 bases). Trimming cost V 6 bases and J 3 bases, with 15 bases left between them. In germline, CDR1 is KGHSH, CDR2 LQKENI. The CDR3 totals 14 residues.

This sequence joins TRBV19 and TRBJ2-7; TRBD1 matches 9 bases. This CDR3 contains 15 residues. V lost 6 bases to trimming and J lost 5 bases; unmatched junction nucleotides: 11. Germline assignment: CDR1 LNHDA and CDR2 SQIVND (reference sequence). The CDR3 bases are TGTGCCAGTAGCGACGCCGGGACAGGGTCCCACGAGCAGTACTTC. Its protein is CASSDAGTGSHEQYF.